A selection of T cell receptor beta chains follows, all from one sample in a study of cytomegalovirus exposure and HLA in healthy donors. Produced via immunoSEQ multiplex PCR; TCRdb's table is partial and in-frame only. The sample lists about 140,000 clones; roughly 78% were seen once. The specimen sequenced was PBMCs. The receptors derive from a female donor in good health and CMV-seronegative. The CDR3 runs from the conserved cysteine through the conserved F or W. D genes are given only for firm matches. Only part of the rows carry a size: once, few, many, or a class if the clone is expanded.

V gene	D gene	clone size	J gene	CDR3 DNA	CDR3 protein
TRBV7-2	NA	NA	TRBJ2-7	TGTGCCAGCAGCTATACCGGGAAAACTGTCTACGAGCAGTACTTC	CASSYTGKTVYEQYF
TRBV29-1	TRBD2	NA	TRBJ2-3	TGCAGCGGGGGGGGGACCCACTTGAATTTT	CSGGGTHLNF
TRBV5-5	TRBD2	NA	TRBJ2-1	TGTGCCAGCAGCTCCGGGACTAGCGGGAGTAGGCCATTTGAGCAGTTCTTC	CASSSGTSGSRPFEQFF
TRBV7-2	TRBD2	once	TRBJ2-1	TGTGCCAGCAGCTACGGTGGCGGGAGGGTAGGTAATGAGCAGTTCTTC	CASSYGGGRVGNEQFF
TRBV28	TRBD2	NA	TRBJ2-7	TGTGCTTCAAAGCGGGAGGGCCTCGGGGCCGAGCAGTACTTC	CASKREGLGAEQYF
TRBV7-3	TRBD1	NA	TRBJ2-6	TGTGCCAGCAGCCGAACCGGGACAGGGGGACCCACCTCTGGGGCCAACGTCCTGACTTTC	CASSRTGTGGPTSGANVLTF
TRBV19	NA	once	TRBJ1-1	TGTGCCAGTAGTATATCCCAGGCCACTGAAGCTTTCTTT	CASSISQATEAFF
TRBV6-5	NA	NA	TRBJ1-2	TGTGCCAGCAAATTCGGAAGGGGTTATTATGGCTACACCTTC	CASKFGRGYYGYTF
TRBV28	TRBD1	NA	TRBJ1-6	TGTGCCAGCAGTTTCCCCGCAAAGACAGGGTTAAATAATTCACCCCTCCACTTT	CASSFPAKTGLNNSPLHF
TRBV19	TRBD1	NA	TRBJ1-2	TGTGCCAGTAGTACACAGGGGAACTATGGCTACACCTTC	CASSTQGNYGYTF
TRBV30	NA	NA	TRBJ2-3	TGTGCCTGGAGCGTTAGCACAGATACGCAGTATTTT	CAWSVSTDTQYF
TRBV7-3	NA	many	TRBJ2-1	TGTGCCAGCAGCCTCCTGTCGATGGCAGAGCAGTTCTTC	CASSLLSMAEQFF
TRBV10-3	NA	NA	TRBJ2-7	TGTGCCATCAGGGTAGGGACAACCCCCGACGAGCAGTACTTC	CAIRVGTTPDEQYF
TRBV5-1	TRBD1	NA	TRBJ1-1	TGCGCCAGCAGCTCGGGAAGACAGGGAGGCACTGAAGCTTTCTTT	CASSSGRQGGTEAFF
TRBV5-6	TRBD1	NA	TRBJ1-2	TGTGCCAGCAGCATTATCACAGGGGGGGATAACTATGGCTACACCTTC	CASSIITGGDNYGYTF
TRBV6-5	NA	NA	TRBJ2-1	TGTGCCAGCAGTTACTTACAGGGTAGCTCCTACAATGAGCAGTTCTTC	CASSYLQGSSYNEQFF
TRBV27	NA	once	TRBJ1-6	TGTGCCAGCAGGTCACAGGGCTATAATTCACCCCTCCACTTT	CASRSQGYNSPLHF
TRBV4-2	TRBD1	few	TRBJ2-1	TGTGCCAGCAGCCAAGCCGGGACAGGCCCCTACAATGAGCAGTTCTTC	CASSQAGTGPYNEQFF
TRBV10-1	NA	NA	TRBJ1-2	TGCGCCAGCATCCGTAACTATGGCTACACCTTC	CASIRNYGYTF
TRBV19	TRBD1	NA	TRBJ1-4	TGTGCCAGTAGTATAGACCTCGGGGACAGTTATAATGAAAAACTGTTTTTT	CASSIDLGDSYNEKLFF
TRBV11-2	TRBD1	NA	TRBJ1-6	TGTGCCAGCAGCGGGACAGGTGGAAAATCACCCCTCCACTTT	CASSGTGGKSPLHF
TRBV7-2	NA	NA	TRBJ1-2	TGTGCCAGCAGCTTCGGGTCGAGACAGGCTTATGGCTACACCTTC	CASSFGSRQAYGYTF
TRBV9	NA	NA	TRBJ1-2	TGTGCCAGCAGCGACCGACAGGTCACTAACTATGGCTACCCCTTC	CASSDRQVTNYGYPF
TRBV28	NA	once	TRBJ1-4	TGTGCCAGCAGTAACCCAGGGTGGTCTAATGAAAAACTGTTTTTT	CASSNPGWSNEKLFF
TRBV5-4	TRBD1	NA	TRBJ2-6	TGTGCCAGCAGCTTTGGACAGGGACTCTCTGGGGCCAACGTCCTGACTTTC	CASSFGQGLSGANVLTF
TRBV28	NA	NA	TRBJ1-2	TGTGCCAGCGGGGGGGAGCCCACTAACTATGGCTACCCCTTC	CASGGEPTNYGYPF
TRBV11-2	NA	NA	TRBJ1-6	TGTGCCAGCAGCGGGCGGGAAACCTATAATTCACCCCTCCACTTT	CASSGRETYNSPLHF